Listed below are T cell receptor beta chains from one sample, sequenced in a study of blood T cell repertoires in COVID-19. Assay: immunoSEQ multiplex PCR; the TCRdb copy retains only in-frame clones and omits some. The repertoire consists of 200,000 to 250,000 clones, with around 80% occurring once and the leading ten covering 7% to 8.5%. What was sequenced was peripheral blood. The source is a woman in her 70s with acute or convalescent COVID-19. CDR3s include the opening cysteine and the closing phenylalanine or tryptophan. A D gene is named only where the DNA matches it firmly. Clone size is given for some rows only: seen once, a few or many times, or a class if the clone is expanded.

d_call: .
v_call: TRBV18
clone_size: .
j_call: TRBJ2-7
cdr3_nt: TGTGCCAGCTCACCAGGTTGGCAGGGTAGACGGGAGCAGTACTTC
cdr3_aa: CASSPGWQGRREQYF

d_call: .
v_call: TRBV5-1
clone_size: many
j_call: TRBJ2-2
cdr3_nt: TGCGCCAGCAGCTTGGGACAGAGCAACACCGGGGAGCTGTTTTTT
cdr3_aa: CASSLGQSNTGELFF

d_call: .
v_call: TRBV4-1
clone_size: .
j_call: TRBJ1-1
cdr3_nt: TGCGCCAGCAGCCAAGTTCAGGTCCCGAGGGTGAACACTGAAGCTTTCTTT
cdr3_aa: CASSQVQVPRVNTEAFF

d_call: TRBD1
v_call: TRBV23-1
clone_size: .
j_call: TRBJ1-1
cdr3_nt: TGCGCCAGCAACCTCGAGACACAGGGGGACACTGAAGCTTTCTTT
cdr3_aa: CASNLETQGDTEAFF

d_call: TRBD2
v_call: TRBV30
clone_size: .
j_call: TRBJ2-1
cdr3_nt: TGTGCCTGGAGCCGTGGGGGAGCGGGGAACAATGAGCAGTTCTTC
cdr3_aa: CAWSRGGAGNNEQFF

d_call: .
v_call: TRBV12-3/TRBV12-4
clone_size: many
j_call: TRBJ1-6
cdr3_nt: TGTGCCAGCAGTTACACAAGATCACCCCTCCACTTT
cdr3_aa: CASSYTRSPLHF

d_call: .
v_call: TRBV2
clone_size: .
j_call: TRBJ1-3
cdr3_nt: TGTGCCAGCAGCGGCACAGGGAAGACTGGAAACACCATATATTTT
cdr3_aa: CASSGTGKTGNTIYF

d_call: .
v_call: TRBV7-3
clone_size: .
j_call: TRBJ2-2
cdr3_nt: TGTGCCAGCAGCTTAAGGCCCGAACAGGGCGGCACCGGGGAGCTGTTTTTT
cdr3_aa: CASSLRPEQGGTGELFF

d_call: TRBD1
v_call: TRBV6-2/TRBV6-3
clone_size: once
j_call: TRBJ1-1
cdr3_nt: TGTGCCAGCAGCCGGACAGGGACTGAAGCTTTCTTT
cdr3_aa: CASSRTGTEAFF

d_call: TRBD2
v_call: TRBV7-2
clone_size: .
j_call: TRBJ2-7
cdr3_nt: TGTGCCAGCAGGAGCGGGGCCCTCTCCTACGAGCAGTACTTC
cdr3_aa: CASRSGALSYEQYF

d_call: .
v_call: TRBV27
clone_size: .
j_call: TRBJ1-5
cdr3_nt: TGTGCCAGCAGTTCCCAAGGGGGTCAGCCCCAGCATTTT
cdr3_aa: CASSSQGGQPQHF

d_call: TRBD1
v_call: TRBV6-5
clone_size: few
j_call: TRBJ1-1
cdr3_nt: TGTGCCAGCACCCTACAGGGGTACACTGAAGCTTTCTTT
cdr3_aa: CASTLQGYTEAFF

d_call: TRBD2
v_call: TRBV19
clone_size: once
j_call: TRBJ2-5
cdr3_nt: TGTGCCAGTAGTATTACTAGCGGGGGCGCGAGAGGAGAGACCCAGTACTTC
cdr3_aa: CASSITSGGARGETQYF

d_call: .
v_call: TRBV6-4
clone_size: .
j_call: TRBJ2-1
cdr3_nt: TGTGCCAGCAGCCACGGCGGTGATGAGCAGTTCTTC
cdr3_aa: CASSHGGDEQFF

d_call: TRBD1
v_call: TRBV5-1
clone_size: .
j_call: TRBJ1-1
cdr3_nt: TGCGCCAGCAGCTTGGTTGGGACAGGGGGCCTCACTGAAGCTTTCTTT
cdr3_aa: CASSLVGTGGLTEAFF

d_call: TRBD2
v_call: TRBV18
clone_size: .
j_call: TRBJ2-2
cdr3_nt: TGTGCCAGCTCACCAAGGACTAGCCTAAGGGGCGGGGAGCTGTTTTTT
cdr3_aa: CASSPRTSLRGGELFF

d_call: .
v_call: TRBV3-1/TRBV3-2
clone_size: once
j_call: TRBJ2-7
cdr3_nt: TGTGCCAGCACCATAGGGACACCCTACGAGCAGTACTTC
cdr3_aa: CASTIGTPYEQYF

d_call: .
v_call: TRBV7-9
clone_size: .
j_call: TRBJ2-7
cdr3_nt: TGTGCCAGCAGCCGCGACGGGTACCCCCTCTCCGAGCAGTACTTC
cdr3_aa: CASSRDGYPLSEQYF

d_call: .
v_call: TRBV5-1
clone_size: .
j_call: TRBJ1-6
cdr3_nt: TGCGCCAGCAGCTTGGCCTCCGGTAATTCACCCCTCCACTTT
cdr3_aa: CASSLASGNSPLHF

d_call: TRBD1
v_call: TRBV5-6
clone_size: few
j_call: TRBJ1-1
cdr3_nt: TGTGCCAGCAGCTCCACAGGGGGCGCGGAGGGCACTGAAGCTTTCTTT
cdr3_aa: CASSSTGGAEGTEAFF

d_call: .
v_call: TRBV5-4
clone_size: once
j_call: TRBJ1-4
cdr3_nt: TGTGCCAGCAGCTGGCAAGGGGGTACTAATGAAAAACTGTTTTTT
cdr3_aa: CASSWQGGTNEKLFF

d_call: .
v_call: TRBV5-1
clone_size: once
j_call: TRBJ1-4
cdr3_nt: TGCGCCAGCAGCTTGGCGGGCAGGGGTGGTGAAAAACTGTTTTTT
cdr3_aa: CASSLAGRGGEKLFF

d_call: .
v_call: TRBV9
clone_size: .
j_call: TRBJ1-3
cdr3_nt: TGTGCCAGCAGCGTAGGAGGGGAGGAGAACACCATATATTTT
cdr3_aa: CASSVGGEENTIYF

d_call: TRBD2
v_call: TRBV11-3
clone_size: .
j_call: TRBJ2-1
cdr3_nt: TGTGCCAGCAGCTTAGAAAGCGGGGGTGAGCAGTTCTTC
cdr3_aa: CASSLESGGEQFF

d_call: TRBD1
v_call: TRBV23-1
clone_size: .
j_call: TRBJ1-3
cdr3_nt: TGCGCCAGCACCTGCAAAGGGACAGGGTCCGGAAACACCATATATTTT
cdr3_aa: CASTCKGTGSGNTIYF

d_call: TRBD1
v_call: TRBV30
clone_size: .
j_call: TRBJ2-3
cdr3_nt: TGTGCCTGGAGTACCGGACAGGGCTCAGATACGCAGTATTTT
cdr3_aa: CAWSTGQGSDTQYF

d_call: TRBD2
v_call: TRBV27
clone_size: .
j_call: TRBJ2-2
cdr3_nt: TGTGCCAGCGGTCTAGCGGGGGGGCCATCCGGGGAGCTGTTTTTT
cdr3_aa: CASGLAGGPSGELFF

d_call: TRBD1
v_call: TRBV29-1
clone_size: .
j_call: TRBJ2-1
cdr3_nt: TGCAGCGCTCGCGGGACAGGGGACTACAATGAGCAGTTCTTC
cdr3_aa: CSARGTGDYNEQFF

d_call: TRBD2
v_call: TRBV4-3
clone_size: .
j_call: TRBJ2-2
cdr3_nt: TGCGCCAGCAGCAGCTCTAGCGGGGTGAACACCGGGGAGCTGTTTTTT
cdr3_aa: CASSSSSGVNTGELFF

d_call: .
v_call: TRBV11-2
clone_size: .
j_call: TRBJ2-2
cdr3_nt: TGTGCCAGCAGCTTGAAAGGGGGAACCTTCACCGGGGAGCTGTTTTTT
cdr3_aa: CASSLKGGTFTGELFF

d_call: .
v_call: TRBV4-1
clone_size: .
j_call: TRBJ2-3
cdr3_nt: TGCGCCAGCAGCCAAGATCGGGGGATAAACACAGATACGCAGTATTTT
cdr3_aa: CASSQDRGINTDTQYF

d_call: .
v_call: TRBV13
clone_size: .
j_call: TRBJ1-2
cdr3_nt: TGTGCCAGCATTAGTAGAGATTCTTCTAACTATGGCTACACCTTC
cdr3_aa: CASISRDSSNYGYTF

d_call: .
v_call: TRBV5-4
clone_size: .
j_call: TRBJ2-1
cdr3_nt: TGTGCCAGCAGCTCTCAAGCGGGTGGTGAGCAGTTCTTC
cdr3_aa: CASSSQAGGEQFF

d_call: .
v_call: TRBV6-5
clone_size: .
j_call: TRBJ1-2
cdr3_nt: TGTGCCAGCAGTACAGGGAGGGACTATGGCTACACCTTC
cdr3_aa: CASSTGRDYGYTF

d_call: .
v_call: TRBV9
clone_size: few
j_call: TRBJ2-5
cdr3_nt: TGTGCCAGCAGCGCACGAGACACCGGGACACAACCGGGAGAGACCCAGTACTTC
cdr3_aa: CASSARDTGTQPGETQYF

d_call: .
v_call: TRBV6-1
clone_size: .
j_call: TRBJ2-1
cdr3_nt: TGTGCCAGCAGGGCGGAGGGGCTAGGAGCTGAGCAGTTCTTC
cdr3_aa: CASRAEGLGAEQFF

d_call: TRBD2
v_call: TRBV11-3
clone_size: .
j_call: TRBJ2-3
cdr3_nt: TGTGCCAGCAGCAAAAGCGGGGGGGTCACAGATACGCAGTATTTT
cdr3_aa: CASSKSGGVTDTQYF

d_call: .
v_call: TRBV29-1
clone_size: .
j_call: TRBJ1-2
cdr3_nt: TGCAGCGTTGAATCCTCGGGGGGCGGGTATGGCTACACCTTC
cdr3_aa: CSVESSGGGYGYTF

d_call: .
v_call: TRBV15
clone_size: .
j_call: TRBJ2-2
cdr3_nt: TGTGCCACCAGCAGTTGGCAGGGGAACACCGGGGAGCTGTTTTTT
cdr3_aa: CATSSWQGNTGELFF

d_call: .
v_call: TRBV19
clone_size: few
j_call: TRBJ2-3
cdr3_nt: TGTGCCACCACAGCAGATACGCAGTATTTT
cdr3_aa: CATTADTQYF

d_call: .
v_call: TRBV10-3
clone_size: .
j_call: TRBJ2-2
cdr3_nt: TGTGCCATCAGTGCTTGGGGAGCGAACACCGGGGAGCTGTTTTTT
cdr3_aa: CAISAWGANTGELFF

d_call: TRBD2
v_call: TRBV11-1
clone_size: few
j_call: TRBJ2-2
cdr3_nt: TGTGCCAGCAGCTTCCGGAGGCGCGGGGGGGACGGGGAGCTGTTTTTT
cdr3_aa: CASSFRRRGGDGELFF

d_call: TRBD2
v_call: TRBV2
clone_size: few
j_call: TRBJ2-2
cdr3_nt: TGTGCCAGCAGTGAAGGGCGGGGGGGCCCCACCGGGGAGCTGTTTTTT
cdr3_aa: CASSEGRGGPTGELFF

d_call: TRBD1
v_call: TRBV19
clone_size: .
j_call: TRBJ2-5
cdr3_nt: TGTGCCAGTGGACAGGGAATCCAAGAGACCCAGTACTTC
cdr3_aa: CASGQGIQETQYF

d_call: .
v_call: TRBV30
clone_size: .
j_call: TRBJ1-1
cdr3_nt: TGTGCCTGGAATTCGGGGGGTACGGCTTTCTTT
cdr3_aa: CAWNSGGTAFF

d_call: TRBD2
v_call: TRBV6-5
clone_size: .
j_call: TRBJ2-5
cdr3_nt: TGTGCCAGCAGTCCGAGGACTAGTTGGGAGACCCAGTACTTC
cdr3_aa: CASSPRTSWETQYF

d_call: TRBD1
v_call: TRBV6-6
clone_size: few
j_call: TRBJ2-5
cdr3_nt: TGTGCCAGCAGCCGAACAACCTCCCTAGGGACAGCTGAAGAGACCCAGTACTTC
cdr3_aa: CASSRTTSLGTAEETQYF

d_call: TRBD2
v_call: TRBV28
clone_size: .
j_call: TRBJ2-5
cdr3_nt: TGTGCCAGCAGTTTATCGGGAGGGGAGACCCAGTACTTC
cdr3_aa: CASSLSGGETQYF

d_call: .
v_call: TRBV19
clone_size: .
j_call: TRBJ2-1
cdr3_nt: TGTGCCAGTAGCCAGAGACCCAGGGACAATGAGCAGTTCTTC
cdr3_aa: CASSQRPRDNEQFF